This TCR beta chain appears in the sequencing data of a study of cytomegalovirus exposure and HLA in healthy donors. CDR1 MNHEY and CDR2 SVGAGI come from the germline V gene. J lost 7 bases, V lost 2 bases, and 5 bases had no gene match. The CDR3 sequence is 13 residues long. The PCR made use of 60 Vbeta and 13 Jbeta primers. Profiled with immunoSEQ multiplex PCR; TCRdb holds only in-frame clones, not every one. The data hold under 100,000 clones, with about two thirds observed a single time. In regard to this clone: Its antigen is as yet unknown.

Donors in the study were healthy people who gave bone marrow. Whole-study findings and limits: Most TCR sequences were rare, but some public TCRs occurred in many donors. Later analysis associated a missense DCLRE1C variant with TCR beta V- and J-gene trimming.

The genes are TRBV6-5 and TRBJ2-7; 7 bases align to TRBD1. The sequenced sample was PBMCs. The clonotype was recovered from a woman in her 50s in good health and CMV-seropositive. CDR3 sequence: CASSYRGTEEQYF. CDR3 bases: TGTGCCAGCAGTTACAGAGGGACAGAAGAGCAGTACTTC.